Listed below are T cell receptor beta chains from one sample, sequenced in a study of T cell responses to AZD1222 COVID-19 vaccine. Clones were read by immunoSEQ multiplex PCR, and TCRdb kept only the in-frame ones, dropping some. Among tens of thousands of clones, less than 90% were seen once, and the ten largest hold about 20%. Specimen: peripheral blood, collected on day 0 of AZD1222 vaccination. The source of these receptors is an adult in good health. CDR3s include the opening cysteine and the closing phenylalanine or tryptophan. D genes are given only for firm matches. Not every row has a clone size; where given, it reads once, few, many or a size class.

length,size,D,J,V,CDR3,DNA
14,.,.,TRBJ1-2,TRBV6-5,CASSYGASNYGYTF,TGTGCCAGCAGTTACGGGGCGTCTAACTATGGCTACACCTTC
14,once,.,TRBJ2-7,TRBV5-6,CASSLIDYRGEQYF,TGTGCCAGCAGCTTGATAGACTACAGAGGCGAGCAGTACTTC
14,.,TRBD2,TRBJ2-5,TRBV6-5,CASSRVAGGETQYF,TGTGCCAGCAGTCGGGTAGCGGGAGGCGAGACCCAGTACTTC
13,.,.,TRBJ2-7,TRBV29-1,CTARGSSSYEQYF,TGCACCGCTCGGGGTTCCAGCTCCTACGAGCAGTACTTC
14,.,.,TRBJ2-7,TRBV28,CASSPGQNRDEQYF,TGTGCCAGCAGTCCCGGACAGAATCGGGACGAGCAGTACTTC
16,.,TRBD2,TRBJ2-3,TRBV3-1/TRBV3-2,CASSQDEGAGEDTQYF,TGTGCCAGCAGCCAAGATGAAGGAGCGGGAGAAGATACGCAGTATTTT
15,.,.,TRBJ2-4,TRBV6-2/TRBV6-3,CASSSIQLAKNIQYF,TGTGCCAGCAGCTCTATTCAACTAGCCAAAAACATTCAGTACTTC
19,few,TRBD1,TRBJ2-6,TRBV3-1/TRBV3-2,CASSPGQGLRAGGANVLTF,TGTGCCAGCAGCCCGGGACAGGGTTTAAGGGCTGGTGGGGCCAACGTCCTGACTTTC
15,.,.,TRBJ1-2,TRBV7-2,CASSFSPSPNYGYTF,TGTGCCAGCAGCTTTTCCCCCAGCCCTAACTATGGCTACACCTTC
14,.,TRBD1,TRBJ2-7,TRBV4-3,CASSLGTGGVEQYF,TGCGCCAGCAGCCTAGGGACAGGGGGCGTCGAGCAGTACTTC
15,once,.,TRBJ1-2,TRBV9,CASSVAQAEAHGYTF,TGTGCCAGCAGCGTAGCCCAGGCGGAGGCGCATGGCTACACCTTC
15,.,TRBD1,TRBJ1-2,TRBV27,CASSPQGALDYGYTF,TGTGCCAGCAGTCCACAGGGGGCGCTCGATTATGGCTACACCTTC
14,.,.,TRBJ1-2,TRBV27,CASSLRGTFDGYTF,TGTGCCAGCAGTTTAAGGGGGACCTTCGATGGCTACACCTTC
12,.,TRBD1,TRBJ2-7,TRBV28,CASWDSSYEQYF,TGTGCCAGCTGGGACAGCTCCTACGAGCAGTACTTC
14,few,.,TRBJ1-1,TRBV5-4,CASSPGTVNTEAFF,TGTGCCAGCAGCCCCGGGACGGTGAACACTGAAGCTTTCTTT
13,.,.,TRBJ1-1,TRBV7-9,CASSLANGPEAFF,TGTGCCAGCAGCTTAGCTAACGGACCCGAGGCTTTCTTT
17,few,.,TRBJ1-1,TRBV21-1,CASSKGGGLDLNTEAFF,TGTGCCAGCAGCAAGGGGGGAGGGTTAGACCTGAACACTGAAGCTTTCTTT
16,.,TRBD1,TRBJ1-2,TRBV25-1,CASGETGRSKFDGYTF,TGTGCCAGCGGGGAGACAGGGAGGAGTAAATTTGATGGCTACACCTTC
13,once,.,TRBJ1-1,TRBV7-9,CASRLAGRTEAFF,TGTGCCAGCAGACTAGCAGGGCGAACTGAAGCTTTCTTT
14,.,.,TRBJ1-4,TRBV29-1,CSVEWGVSNEKLFF,TGCAGCGTCGAATGGGGGGTTAGTAATGAAAAACTGTTTTTT
17,.,.,TRBJ1-6,TRBV30,CAWSVYSGSSYNSPLHF,TGTGCCTGGAGTGTCTATTCGGGTAGCTCCTATAATTCACCCCTCCACTTT
15,.,.,TRBJ1-5,TRBV3-1/TRBV3-2,CASSQAHQVAQPQHF,TGTGCCAGCAGCCAAGCTCATCAAGTGGCTCAGCCCCAGCATTTT
14,.,TRBD2,TRBJ2-7,TRBV4-2,CASSPSGGTYEQYF,TGTGCCAGCAGCCCCAGCGGGGGCACCTACGAGCAGTACTTC
14,.,.,TRBJ2-2,TRBV7-2,CASSLTRSAGELFF,TGTGCCAGCAGCTTGACTAGAAGCGCCGGGGAGCTGTTTTTT
12,once,.,TRBJ2-7,TRBV10-2,CATGRGSYEQYF,TGCGCCACAGGACGAGGGTCCTACGAGCAGTACTTC
14,.,.,TRBJ1-1,TRBV29-1,CSVSPGQRYTEAFF,TGCAGCGTCTCACCGGGACAACGCTACACTGAAGCTTTCTTT
16,few,TRBD2,TRBJ2-1,TRBV6-2/TRBV6-3,CASSLTGTSFNNEQFF,TGTGCCAGCAGTTTAACCGGGACTAGCTTTAACAATGAGCAGTTCTTC
12,once,.,TRBJ2-7,TRBV28,CASLGNSYEQYF,TGTGCCAGCCTAGGGAACTCCTACGAGCAGTACTTC
13,.,.,TRBJ2-7,TRBV12-3/TRBV12-4,CASSFGGGLEQYF,TGTGCCAGCAGTTTTGGCGGCGGTTTGGAGCAGTACTTC
12,.,TRBD2,TRBJ2-7,TRBV28,CASHHSGSEQYF,TGTGCCAGTCACCATAGCGGGAGTGAGCAGTACTTC
15,.,TRBD1,TRBJ2-7,TRBV27,CASSWTGLDSYEQYF,TGTGCCAGCAGTTGGACAGGGCTCGACTCCTACGAGCAGTACTTC
15,.,TRBD1,TRBJ2-7,TRBV28,CASSTGTETAYEQYF,TGTGCCAGCAGCACCGGGACAGAGACTGCCTACGAGCAGTACTTC
18,.,TRBD2,TRBJ2-1,TRBV2,CASTLIGLAGRTYNEQFF,TGTGCCAGCACCCTTATCGGACTAGCGGGGCGAACCTACAATGAGCAGTTCTTC
12,.,.,TRBJ2-7,TRBV10-2,CASSASGHEQYF,TGCGCCAGCAGCGCGAGTGGTCACGAGCAGTACTTC
16,.,.,TRBJ2-2,TRBV6-5,CASSSGHFPGTGELFF,TGTGCCAGCAGTTCCGGCCACTTCCCGGGCACCGGGGAGCTGTTTTTT
13,once,.,TRBJ2-7,TRBV28,CASSLYDSLEQYF,TGTGCCAGCAGTTTATACGACTCCCTCGAGCAGTACTTC
13,.,.,TRBJ1-4,TRBV2,CASSVGQREKLFF,TGTGCCAGCAGTGTGGGCCAAAGGGAAAAACTGTTTTTT
16,.,.,TRBJ2-7,TRBV5-6,CASSSTLRTERYEQYF,TGTGCCAGCAGCTCTACCCTGCGGACAGAGAGATACGAGCAGTACTTC
14,.,TRBD2,TRBJ2-7,TRBV5-1,CASSLGLASGEQYF,TGCGCCAGCAGCTTGGGACTAGCGAGTGGGGAGCAGTACTTC
16,.,.,TRBJ1-6,TRBV4-3,CASSHQGTRPGSPLHF,TGCGCCAGCAGCCATCAGGGAACGAGGCCCGGGTCACCCCTCCACTTT
14,few,TRBD1,TRBJ1-5,TRBV18,CASSPDRNNQPQHF,TGTGCCAGCTCACCGGACAGGAACAATCAGCCCCAGCATTTT